The entry below gives a single T cell receptor (beta chain) sequence along with its context. In its sample, this clonotype was seen a few times. Its recognized antigen is unknown. No much larger clonotype is one base removed from it; base qualities were not supplied. For CDR1 and CDR2, the germline V gene (reference sequence) lists SGHKS and YYEKEE. The germline ends are 10 bases apart after V is trimmed by 2 bases and J by 0 bases. Measured from the cysteine to the phenylalanine, the CDR3 is 15 residues long. The read is trimmed to its CDR3 DNA, 45 bases read in frame from base 1. The sample originates from a study of CD8 T cells in ankylosing spondylitis (dated 2017 in TCRdb). About the full investigation: The study set out to find disease-linked TCR variants by profiling T cell receptor beta repertoires in ankylosing spondylitis patients and healthy donors. The full study cohort was made up of approximately 24 ankylosing spondylitis patients and some 100 healthy donors. Samples of peripheral blood were taken, and for ankylosing spondylitis patients, synovial fluid was collected as well.

Study-wide findings and limitations: A CD8+ phenotype was shown by the disease-linked clones, which were found at relatively low frequencies in peripheral blood. A TCR beta motif made up of several highly homologous amino acid variants appeared to be characteristic of blood from ankylosing spondylitis patients. Some motif variants had previously been reported in the synovial fluid and blood of reactive arthritis patients, which suggests shared mechanisms of disease initiation. According to the report, matched synovial fluid samples from ankylosing spondylitis patients were significantly enriched for the disease-linked clones.

Sequenced using an Illumina HiSeq 2500. TCR beta libraries were prepared by quantitative 5'-RACE with molecular barcodes. The study's own analysis went as follows. Disease-linked TCR variants were identified with a new computational method built on a probabilistic model of VDJ rearrangement. TCRdb handled the public reads itself, with Q25 trimming in fastp and clone calling in MiXCR, and kept productive beta chains. One record per CDR3 amino acid sequence lists the most common genes and DNA. In this record, the V and J calls reflect TCRdb's handling and not the investigators' own analysis. In all, the sample holds 800,000 to 900,000 distinct CDR3 sequences, and 12% of those were seen once. Around 0.51% of the sample comes from the top ten.

The rearranged chain carries TRBV5-5 and TRBJ2-3, with the D gene not confidently named. The sequencing sample was made of blood, either unsorted or a sorted T cell fraction (not recorded which). The clonotype was recovered from a male donor with ankylosing spondylitis. Read as DNA, the sequence is TGTGCCAGCAGCTTTAGTCCTTTTAGCACAGATACGCAGTATTTT. This sequence encodes CASSFSPFSTDTQYF.